Listed here is a single T cell receptor beta chain. The target antigen is unknown. This specimen belongs to a study of cytomegalovirus exposure and HLA in healthy donors. While unrecorded immune exposures were likely, the donors were nominally healthy when sampled. General observations from the study: The authors listed 180 or so TCR beta chains as cytomegalovirus-associated.

Primers for the PCR totalled 60 Vbeta and 13 Jbeta. Generated by immunoSEQ multiplex PCR, the TCRdb table keeps only in-frame clones and is missing some. The sample carries fewer than 350,000 clones, about 90% recorded once. Sequenced sample: PBMCs. This clonotype originated in a woman aged 18-29 years in good health and CMV-seronegative.

The CDR3: CASSSQTGGKVTGELFF. In DNA form, the CDR3 reads TGCGCCAGCAGCAGCCAGACGGGGGGAAAGGTCACCGGGGAGCTGTTTTTT. V is TRBV5-1 and J is TRBJ2-2, with 7 nucleotides matching TRBD2. The CDR3 is 17 amino acids. The germline gives CDR1 SGHRS, CDR2 YFSETQ. V lost 4 bases to trimming and J lost 4 bases; unmatched junction nucleotides: 13.